These 27 T cell receptor beta chains were all obtained from the same sample, sequenced in a study of early T cells in non-severe SARS-CoV-2 infection (TCRdb year 2021). The method was 5' RACE. Sequenced on a NextSeq 500. Using fastp at Q25 and MiXCR, TCRdb reprocessed the public reads and kept productive beta chains. Rows with one shared CDR3 protein collapse into an entry with the most common genes and DNA. The sample records 40,000 to 50,000 distinct CDR3 sequences, roughly 13% of which are singletons. About a tenth of the sample is held by the ten biggest clonotypes. Source material: whole blood. These receptors came from an adult who was a healthcare worker with PCR-confirmed SARS-CoV-2 infection or an uninfected control (not recorded which).

This clonotype was detected only a few times. The chain employs TRBV6-1 and TRBJ2-7, with D unclear. With 0 bases removed from V and 3 bases from J, the gap between germline ends came to 12 bases. CDR3 length: 15 amino acids. Germline CDR1 is MNHNS and CDR2 is SASEGT. CDR3 in amino acids: CASSEADGVVYEQYF. CDR3 DNA: TGTGCCAGCAGTGAAGCCGATGGGGTAGTCTACGAGCAGTACTTC.

This clonotype was observed a few times. The chain uses TRBV9 and TRBJ1-6, with D unclear. This CDR3 has 13 amino acids. CDR1 and CDR2 from the germline V gene are SGDLS and YYNGEE. V lost 4 bases, J lost 9 bases, and 11 bases lay in between. CDR3: CASSRGESSPLHF. Written as DNA, the CDR3 is TGTGCCAGCAGCCGTGGGGAGAGTTCACCCCTCCACTTT.

This clonotype was counted at least ten times. The chain employs TRBV9 and TRBJ2-1; 7 bases line up with TRBD2. The CDR3 spans 14 residues. V lost 4 bases and J lost 5; bases outside the gene matches: 6. Per the germline V gene, CDR1 is SGDLS and CDR2 is YYNGEE. Here the CDR3 reads CASSLLAVDNEQFF. The CDR3 DNA reads as TGTGCCAGCAGCCTGCTAGCGGTAGACAATGAGCAGTTCTTC.

This clonotype showed up just a few times. The chain links TRBV28 to TRBJ2-3; D gene uncertain. Trimming took off 3 bases at V and 0 bases at J, with 13 bases between the two ends. CDR1 and CDR2 (germline): MDHEN, SYDVKM. The CDR3 runs 16 residues. The CDR3 sequence is CASSFPSGVSTDTQYF. The CDR3 coding sequence is TGTGCCAGCAGTTTTCCGTCAGGCGTTAGCACAGATACGCAGTATTTT.

This chain connects TRBV29-1 to TRBJ1-2; possibly TRBD1 for D (6 bases). CDR1 is SQVTM and CDR2 is ANQGSEA in the germline V gene. This CDR3 has 15 residues. V was clipped by 6 bases and J by 0 bases, with 17 bases between them. For the CDR3, the DNA is TGCAGCGTCCGCGAGTGGACAGCTACTAACTATGGCTACACCTTC. Protein product: CSVREWTATNYGYTF.

Ten or more counts support this clonotype. The chain recombines TRBV28 with TRBJ1-4; D uncertain. The CDR3 consists of 15 residues. The germline V gene has CDR1 MDHEN and CDR2 SYDVKM. With 4 bases removed from V and 8 bases from J, the gap between germline ends came to 17 bases. The CDR3 loop is CASSSASRGGEKLFF. CDR3 DNA: TGTGCCAGCAGTTCCGCCTCACGGGGAGGGGAAAAACTGTTTTTT.

This clonotype was detected only a few times. This chain joins TRBV7-9 and TRBJ2-1; tentative D call: TRBD2 (5 bases). The CDR3 covers 13 residues. The germline V gene has CDR1 SEHNR and CDR2 FQNEAQ (reference sequence). V lost 3 bases to trimming and J lost 7 bases, with 10 bases between them. CDR3 amino acids: CASSFFRGNEQFF. CDR3 in DNA: TGTGCCAGCAGCTTCTTCCGGGGTAATGAGCAGTTCTTC.

This clonotype was counted at least ten times. The V and J genes are TRBV20-1 and TRBJ2-7; D tentatively fits TRBD1 or TRBD2 (5 bases each). In germline, CDR1 is DFQATT, CDR2 SNEGSKA (reference sequence). Between the trimmed V and J ends, which lost 7 bases and 2 bases, there was a span of 15 bases. CDR3 size: 13 residues. The CDR3 is CSVGVLQTYEQYF. The DNA for the CDR3 is TGCAGTGTGGGGGTCCTACAGACCTACGAGCAGTACTTC.

This clonotype was recorded many times. CDR3: CASSPFTGDYSNQPQHF. CDR3 nucleotides: TGTGCCAGCAGTCCCTTCACAGGGGATTATAGCAATCAGCCCCAGCATTTT. The rearrangement links TRBV9 to TRBJ1-5; 7 bases are a match to TRBD1. The V gene's germline CDR1 is SGDLS and CDR2 YYNGEE. The CDR3 is 17 residues long. The V segment lost 5 bases and the J segment 0 bases; nucleotides outside the gene matches: 11.

This clonotype was counted ten times or more. An end of the junction differs from the germline gene, which may be a read error. The DNA for the CDR3 is TGTGCCAGCAGCGGGACCGGGACAGGGGGGATCTCGTATGACTACACCTTC. The encoded protein is CASSGTGTGGISYDYTF. The chain carries TRBV9 and TRBJ1-2; 11 positions match TRBD1. The CDR3 is 17 residues long. CDR1 and CDR2 from the germline V gene are SGDLS and YYNGEE.

The table lists this clonotype with many counts. The CDR3 bases are TGTGCCAGCAGCCAGGGGAACACTGAAGCTTTCTTT. It translates to CASSQGNTEAFF. This sequence joins TRBV3-1 and TRBJ1-1; D is uncertain. Germline assignment: CDR1 LGHDT and CDR2 YNNKEL (reference sequence). The CDR3 spans 12 residues. Trimming pared 3 bases from V and 1 base from J, leaving 3 bases between.

This clonotype was seen only a few times. This chain connects TRBV5-1 to TRBJ2-5; no firm D call. The germline CDR1 and CDR2 sequences are SGHRS and YFSETQ. The ends were cut back, 3 bases at V and 1 base at J, with 7 bases in the middle. This CDR3 is built from 13 residues. The CDR3 region is CASSSDIQETQYF. In DNA form, the CDR3 reads TGCGCCAGCAGCTCCGACATCCAAGAGACCCAGTACTTC.

A word on this clonotype: A clone one base away is much larger, so this may be a read error. This is likely a read error, given that the CDR3 carries no conserved phenylalanine or tryptophan at its end. The rearrangement uses TRBV19 and TRBJ1-5; D is unresolved. CDR3 length equals 11 residues. The germline V gene encodes CDR1 LNHDA and CDR2 SQIVND (reference sequence). Trimming took off 7 bases at V and 9 bases at J, with 10 bases between the two ends. In DNA form, the CDR3 reads TGTGCCAGTACCGATATCGGGCCCCAGCATTCT. It specifies CASTDIGPQHS.

This clonotype was recorded at least ten times. For the CDR3, the DNA is TGTGCCAGCAGCACGACAGAAACAGATACGCAGTATTTT. It yields the protein CASSTTETDTQYF. V usage is TRBV5-4 and J usage is TRBJ2-3, with D maybe TRBD1 (5 bases). Germline CDR1 SGHNT, CDR2 YYREEE (reference sequence). The CDR3 has 13 amino acids. V was cut by 4 bases and J by 3 bases, with 9 bases left in between. Variable domain in full (rest from reference TRBV5-4 and TRBJ2-3): ETGVTQSPTHLIKTRGQQVTLRCSSQSGHNTVSWYQQALGQGPQFIFQYYREEENGRGNFPPRFSGLQFPNYSSELNVNALELDDSALYLCASSTTETDTQYFGPGTRLTVL.

This clonotype was observed many times. J is TRBJ2-2 and V is TRBV13; D might be TRBD1 (5 bases). CDR1 is PRHDT and CDR2 is FYEKMQ in the germline V gene (reference sequence). The CDR3 spans 16 residues. Trimming took off 6 bases at V and 4 bases at J, with 18 bases between the two ends. CDR3 sequence (DNA): TGTGCCAGCAGTCCAGAAGGATGGGGCACCACCGGGGAGCTGTTTTTT. Its translation is CASSPEGWGTTGELFF. The full variable domain, its missing parts supplied by reference TRBV13 and TRBJ2-2, is AAGVIQSPRHLIKEKRETATLKCYPIPRHDTVYWYQQGPGQDPQFLISFYEKMQSDKGSIPDRFSAQQFSDYHSELNMSSLELGDSALYFCASSPEGWGTTGELFFGEGSRLTVL.

The chain recombines TRBV28 with TRBJ2-7, with TRBD1 as a possible D gene (6 bases). The CDR3 has 14 residues. V lost 10 bases and J 5 bases, leaving 21 bases between the germline ends. Germline CDR1 reads MDHEN; CDR2 reads SYDVKM. The CDR3 is CATVVLSGENEQYF. As DNA, the CDR3 is TGTGCCACCGTAGTTTTATCAGGGGAAAACGAGCAGTACTTC. Drawing the rest from reference TRBV28 and TRBJ2-7, the complete variable domain is DVKVTQSSRYLVKRTGEKVFLECVQDMDHENMFWYRQDPGLGLRLIYFSYDVKMKEKGDIPEGYSVSREKKERFSLILESASTNQTSMYLCATVVLSGENEQYFGPGTRLTVT.

The genes are TRBV7-9 and TRBJ2-2, with TRBD2 as a possible D gene (6 bases). Germline loops: CDR1 SEHNR, CDR2 FQNEAQ (reference sequence). V lost 5 bases to trimming and J lost 1 base, with 14 bases between them. The CDR3 covers 16 residues. The CDR3 nucleotides read TGTGCCAGCAGCCGAACCCGGGACTGGAACACCGGGGAGCTGTTTTTT. It encodes CASSRTRDWNTGELFF.

For this clonotype: A much larger clone differs by one base, so this may be a read error. This chain uses TRBV7-7 with TRBJ2-7; TRBD2 agrees at 8 bases. The CDR3 covers 14 residues. The V gene end was trimmed by 1 base and the J gene end by 8 bases; junction bases not matched to a gene: 7. Looked up from germline, CDR1 is SSHAT and CDR2 is FNYEAQ (reference sequence). Here the CDR3 DNA reads TGTGCCAGCAGCTTAGACGGTAGCGGGGACAAGCAGTACTTC. The encoded protein is CASSLDGSGDKQYF. The full variable domain, in which reference TRBV7-7 and TRBJ2-7 provide the parts outside the CDR3, is GAGVSQSPRYKVTKRGQDVTLRCDPISSHATLYWYQQALGQGPEFLTYFNYEAQPDKSGLPSDRFSAERPEGSISTLTIQRTEQRDSAMYRCASSLDGSGDKQYFGPGTRLTVT.

This clonotype appeared many times. The chain carries TRBV4-2 and TRBJ1-6; D gene ambiguous. The CDR3 is 15 residues long. V was trimmed by 4 bases and J by 7 bases, leaving 14 bases between them. CDR1 LGHNA and CDR2 YNFKEQ come from the germline V gene. CDR3 nucleotides: TGTGCCAGCAGCCGCCCGTCATGGCAAAATTCACCCCTCCACTTT. Translating gives CASSRPSWQNSPLHF.

Many counts were recorded for this clonotype. The gene calls are TRBV12-3 or TRBV12-4 and TRBJ1-2; TRBD1 is a possible D gene (6 bases). V gave up 5 bases and J gave up 2 bases, with 18 bases separating them. CDR3 length: 16 amino acids. The CDR3 sequence: CASSHGTTGMNYGYTF. DNA of the CDR3: TGTGCCAGCAGTCACGGTACGACAGGAATGAACTATGGCTACACCTTC.

This clonotype was observed many times. At one end, the junction sequence differs from germline, possibly due to a read error. The chain joins TRBV20-1 to TRBJ1-1, with 9 nucleotides matching TRBD1. CDR1 and CDR2 (germline): DFQATT, SNEGSKA (reference sequence). The CDR3 spans 11 residues. The CDR3 DNA is TGTAGCCGACAGGGGGTAAAAGGAGCTTTCTTT. Protein product: CSRQGVKGAFF.

This clonotype was seen at least ten times. V usage is TRBV20-1 and J usage is TRBJ1-6, with 7 bases aligning to TRBD1. CDR1 is DFQATT, CDR2 SNEGSKA, per germline (reference sequence). J gave up 7 bases and V 0 bases, and 0 bases lay outside the gene matches. The CDR3 contains 13 residues. CDR3 region: CSARETGNSPLHF. The CDR3 DNA reads as TGCAGTGCTAGAGAGACAGGGAATTCACCCCTCCACTTT.

This clonotype has a count of ten or more. The rearrangement uses TRBV3-1 and TRBJ1-1; D remains ambiguous. Trimming shortened V by 1 base and J by 11 bases, and 11 bases separated the two germline ends. The CDR3 sequence is 12 residues long. Germline CDR1 is LGHDT and CDR2 is YNNKEL (reference sequence). In DNA form, the CDR3 reads TGTGCCAGCAGCCAAGGGGTTACGCGGGCTTTCTTT. It encodes CASSQGVTRAFF.

This clonotype was picked up many times. The genes are TRBV7-9 and TRBJ1-6; D gene ambiguous. V dropped 1 base and J dropped 7 bases, with 5 bases sitting between them. Germline CDR1 reads SEHNR; CDR2 reads FQNEAQ (reference sequence). There are 13 residues in the CDR3. The CDR3 DNA is TGTGCCAGCAGCTTAGAAGGGAATTCACCCCTCCACTTT. It is translated as CASSLEGNSPLHF.

The chain is built from TRBV7-2 and TRBJ1-4; weak D call: TRBD1 (5 bases). This CDR3 is 14 amino acids long. V dropped 2 bases and J dropped 7 bases, with 11 bases sitting between them. Germline CDR1 and CDR2: SGHTA and FQGNSA. The CDR3 loop reads CASSLYRRAEKLFF. In nucleotides, the CDR3 is TGTGCCAGCAGCTTATACAGGCGGGCTGAAAAACTGTTTTTT.

The chain uses TRBV10-3 and TRBJ2-7; tentatively, D is TRBD2 (6 bases). Trimming stripped 6 bases from V and 2 bases from J, with 8 bases between. From germline, CDR1 is ENHRY and CDR2 SYGVKD. CDR3 length: 12 amino acids. CDR3 DNA sequence: TGTGCCATCAGCGGGGGTACCTACGAGCAGTACTTC. It codes for CAISGGTYEQYF.

The table lists this clonotype with many counts. V is TRBV7-6 and J is TRBJ1-3; 9 nucleotides match TRBD1. The V segment lost 6 bases and the J segment 0 bases; nucleotides outside the gene matches: 6. The CDR3 sequence is 16 residues long. Germline CDR1 reads SGHVS; CDR2 reads FNYEAQ. CDR3 residues: CASSSGTGRSGNTIYF. The DNA of the CDR3 is TGTGCCAGCAGTTCCGGGACAGGGCGCTCTGGAAACACCATATATTTT.